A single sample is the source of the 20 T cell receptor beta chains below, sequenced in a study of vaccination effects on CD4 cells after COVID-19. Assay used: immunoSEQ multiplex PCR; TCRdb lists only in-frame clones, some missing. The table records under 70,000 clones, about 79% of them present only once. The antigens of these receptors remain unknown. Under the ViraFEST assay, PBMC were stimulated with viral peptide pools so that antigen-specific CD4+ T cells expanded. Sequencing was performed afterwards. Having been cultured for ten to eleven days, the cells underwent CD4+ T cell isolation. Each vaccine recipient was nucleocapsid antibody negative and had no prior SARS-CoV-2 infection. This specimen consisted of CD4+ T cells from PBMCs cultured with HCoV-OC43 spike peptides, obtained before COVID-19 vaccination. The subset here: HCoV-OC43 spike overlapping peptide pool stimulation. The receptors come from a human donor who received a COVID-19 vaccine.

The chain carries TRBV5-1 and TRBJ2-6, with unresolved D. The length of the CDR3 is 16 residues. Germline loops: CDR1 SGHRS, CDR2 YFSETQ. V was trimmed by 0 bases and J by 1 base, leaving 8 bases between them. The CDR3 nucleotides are TGCGCCAGCAGCTTGGCCTCTAGTTCTGGGGCCAACGTCCTGACTTTC. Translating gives CASSLASSSGANVLTF.

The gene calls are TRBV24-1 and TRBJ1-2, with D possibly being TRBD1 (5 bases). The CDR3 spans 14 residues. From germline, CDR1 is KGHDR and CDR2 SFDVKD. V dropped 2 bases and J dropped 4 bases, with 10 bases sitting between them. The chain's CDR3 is CATSDSLTGYGYTF. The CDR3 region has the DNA TGTGCCACCAGTGATTCCCTTACAGGCTATGGCTACACCTTC.

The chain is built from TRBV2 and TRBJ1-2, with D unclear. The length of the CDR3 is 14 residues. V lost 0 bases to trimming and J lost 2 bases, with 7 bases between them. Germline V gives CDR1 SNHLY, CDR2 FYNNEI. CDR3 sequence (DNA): TGTGCCAGCAGTGAAGCTGGCAGGAACTATGGCTACACCTTC. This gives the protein CASSEAGRNYGYTF.

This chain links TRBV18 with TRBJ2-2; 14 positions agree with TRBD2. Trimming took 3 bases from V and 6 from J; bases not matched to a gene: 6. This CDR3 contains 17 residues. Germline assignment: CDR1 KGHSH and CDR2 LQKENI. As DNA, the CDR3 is TGTGCCAGCTCACCCGGACTAGCGGGGGGTCATGCCGGGGAGCTGTTTTTT. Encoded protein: CASSPGLAGGHAGELFF.

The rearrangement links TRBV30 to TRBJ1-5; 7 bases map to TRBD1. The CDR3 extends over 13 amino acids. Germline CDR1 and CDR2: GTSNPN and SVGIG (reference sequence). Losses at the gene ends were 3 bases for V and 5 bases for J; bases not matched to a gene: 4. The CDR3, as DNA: TGTGCCTGGAGCCGACAGGGTGATCAGCCCCAGCATTTT. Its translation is CAWSRQGDQPQHF. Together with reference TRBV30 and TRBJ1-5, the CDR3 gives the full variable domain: SQTIHQWPATLVQPVGSPLSLECTVEGTSNPNLYWYRQAAGRGLQLLFYSVGIGQISSEVPQNLSASRPQDRQFILSSKKLLLSDSGFYLCAWSRQGDQPQHFGDGTRLSIL.

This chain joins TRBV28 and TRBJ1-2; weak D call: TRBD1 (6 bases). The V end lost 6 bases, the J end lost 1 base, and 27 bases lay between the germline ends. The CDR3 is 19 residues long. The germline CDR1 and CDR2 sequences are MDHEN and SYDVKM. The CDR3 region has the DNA TGTGCCAGCAGGGACAGAGGGAACAGATTCCAAAAGTTTAACTATGGCTACACCTTC. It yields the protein CASRDRGNRFQKFNYGYTF.

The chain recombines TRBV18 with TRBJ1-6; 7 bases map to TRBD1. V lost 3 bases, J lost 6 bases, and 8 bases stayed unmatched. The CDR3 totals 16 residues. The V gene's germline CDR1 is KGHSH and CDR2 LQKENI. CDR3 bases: TGTGCCAGCTCACCTCCTCGACAGGGAACTAATTCACCCCTCCACTTT. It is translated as CASSPPRQGTNSPLHF.

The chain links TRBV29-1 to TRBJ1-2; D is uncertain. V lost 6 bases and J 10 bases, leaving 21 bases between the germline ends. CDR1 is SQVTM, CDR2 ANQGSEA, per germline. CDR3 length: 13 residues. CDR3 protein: CSVLTRWNDDYTF. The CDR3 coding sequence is TGCAGCGTCCTTACTCGTTGGAACGATGACTACACCTTC.

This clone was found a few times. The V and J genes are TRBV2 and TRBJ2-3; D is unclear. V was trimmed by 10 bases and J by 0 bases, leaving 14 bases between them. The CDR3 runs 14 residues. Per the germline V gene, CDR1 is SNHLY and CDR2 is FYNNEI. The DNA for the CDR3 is TGTGCCACCCAACTGGCGGCTAGCACAGATACGCAGTATTTT. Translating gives CATQLAASTDTQYF.

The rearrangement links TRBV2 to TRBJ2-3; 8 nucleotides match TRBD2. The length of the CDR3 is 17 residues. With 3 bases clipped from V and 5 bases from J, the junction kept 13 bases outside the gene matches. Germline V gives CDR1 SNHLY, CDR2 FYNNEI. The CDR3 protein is CASSDKGLANSGDTQYF. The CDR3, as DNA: TGTGCCAGCAGTGATAAAGGACTAGCAAATTCTGGAGATACGCAGTATTTT.

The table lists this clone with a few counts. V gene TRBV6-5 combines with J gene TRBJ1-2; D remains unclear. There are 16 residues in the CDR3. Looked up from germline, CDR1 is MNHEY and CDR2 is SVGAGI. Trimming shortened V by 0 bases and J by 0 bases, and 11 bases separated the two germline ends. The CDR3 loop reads CASSYSGGPTNYGYTF. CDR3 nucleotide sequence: TGTGCCAGCAGTTACTCCGGAGGGCCAACTAACTATGGCTACACCTTC.

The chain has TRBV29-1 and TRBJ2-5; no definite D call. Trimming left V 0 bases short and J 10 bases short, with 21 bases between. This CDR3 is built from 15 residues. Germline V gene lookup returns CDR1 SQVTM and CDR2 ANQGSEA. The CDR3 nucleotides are TGCAGCGTTGAAGATATCCAGGCTGTAAGAGGTGTCCAGTACTTC. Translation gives CSVEDIQAVRGVQYF.

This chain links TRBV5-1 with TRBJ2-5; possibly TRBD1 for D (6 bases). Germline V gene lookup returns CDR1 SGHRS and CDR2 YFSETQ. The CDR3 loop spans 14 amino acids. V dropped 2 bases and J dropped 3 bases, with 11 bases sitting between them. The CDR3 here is CASSLGTFKETQYF. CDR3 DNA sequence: TGCGCCAGCAGCTTAGGGACATTTAAAGAGACCCAGTACTTC. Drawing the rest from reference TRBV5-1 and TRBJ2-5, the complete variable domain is KAGVTQTPRYLIKTRGQQVTLSCSPISGHRSVSWYQQTPGQGLQFLFEYFSETQRNKGNFPGRFSGRQFSNSRSEMNVSTLELGDSALYLCASSLGTFKETQYFGPGTRLLVL.

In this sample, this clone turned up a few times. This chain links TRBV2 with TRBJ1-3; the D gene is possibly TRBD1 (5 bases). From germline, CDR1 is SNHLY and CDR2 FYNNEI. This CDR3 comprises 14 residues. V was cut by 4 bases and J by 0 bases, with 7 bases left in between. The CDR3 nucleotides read TGTGCCAGCAGTGGACAGATCTCTGGAAACACCATATATTTT. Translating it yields CASSGQISGNTIYF.

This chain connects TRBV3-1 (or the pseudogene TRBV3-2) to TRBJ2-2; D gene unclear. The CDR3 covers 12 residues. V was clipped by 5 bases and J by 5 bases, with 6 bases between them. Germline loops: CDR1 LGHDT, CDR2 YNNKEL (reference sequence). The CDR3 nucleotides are TGTGCCAGCAGCGGGTGGACCGGGGAGCTGTTTTTT. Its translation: CASSGWTGELFF.

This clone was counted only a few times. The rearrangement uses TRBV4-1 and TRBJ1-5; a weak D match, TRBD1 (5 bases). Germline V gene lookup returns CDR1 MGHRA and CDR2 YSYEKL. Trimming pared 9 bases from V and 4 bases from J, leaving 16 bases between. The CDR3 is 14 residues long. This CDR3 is CASGTSPLNQPQHF. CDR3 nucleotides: TGCGCCAGTGGGACTTCTCCCCTTAATCAGCCCCAGCATTTT.

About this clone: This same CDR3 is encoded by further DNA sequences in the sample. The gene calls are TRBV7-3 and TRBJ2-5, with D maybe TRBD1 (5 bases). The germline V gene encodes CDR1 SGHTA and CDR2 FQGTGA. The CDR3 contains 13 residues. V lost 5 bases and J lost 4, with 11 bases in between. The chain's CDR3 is CASSPQGGETQYF. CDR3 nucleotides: TGTGCCAGCAGCCCCCAGGGCGGAGAGACCCAGTACTTC.

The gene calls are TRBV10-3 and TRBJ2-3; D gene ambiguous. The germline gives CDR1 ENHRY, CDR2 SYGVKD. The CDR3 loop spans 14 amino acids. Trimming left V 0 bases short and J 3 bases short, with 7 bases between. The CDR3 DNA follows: TGTGCCATCAGTGAGTCATATGGGACAGATACGCAGTATTTT. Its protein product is CAISESYGTDTQYF.

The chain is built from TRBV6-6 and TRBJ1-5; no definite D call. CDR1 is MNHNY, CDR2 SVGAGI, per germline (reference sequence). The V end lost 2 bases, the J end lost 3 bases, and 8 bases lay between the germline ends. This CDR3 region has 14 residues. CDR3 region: CASSYMANNQPQHF. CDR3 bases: TGTGCCAGCAGTTACATGGCCAACAATCAGCCCCAGCATTTT.

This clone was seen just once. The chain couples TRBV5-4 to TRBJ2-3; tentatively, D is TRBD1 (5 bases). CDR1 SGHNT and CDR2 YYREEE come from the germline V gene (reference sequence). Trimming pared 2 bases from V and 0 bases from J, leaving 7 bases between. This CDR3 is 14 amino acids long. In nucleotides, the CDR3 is TGTGCCAGCAGCTTAGACAGTAGCACAGATACGCAGTATTTT. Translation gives CASSLDSSTDTQYF.